This passage covers 32 T cell receptor beta chains from one sample sequenced in a study of ipilimumab plus nivolumab after autologous stem cell transplantation. Here immunoSEQ multiplex PCR was the method, and the copy in TCRdb shows in-frame clones only, minus some. The sample has approximately 9,000 clones, 67% seen once. Sequencing was performed on PBMCs, taken in a trial of ipilimumab plus nivolumab as post-transplant consolidation. These TCRs come from a female donor with multiple myeloma.

V is TRBV7-2 and J is TRBJ1-5; 8 bases are a match to TRBD1. CDR1 and CDR2 (germline): SGHTA, FQGNSA. The junction had 5 bases not matched to a gene; V was cut back by 7 bases and J by 6 bases. The CDR3 runs 13 residues. CDR3 nucleotides: TGTGCCAGCAACAGGGGGGACGGTCAGCCCCAGCATTTT. Residues: CASNRGDGQPQHF. Full variable domain (outside the CDR3, taken from reference TRBV7-2 and TRBJ1-5): GAGVSQSPSNKVTEKGKDVELRCDPISGHTALYWYRQSLGQGLEFLIYFQGNSAPDKSGLPSDRFSAERTGGSVSTLTIQRTQQEDSAVYLCASNRGDGQPQHFGDGTRLSIL.

CDR3 in amino acids: CAGTRPRVCYNEQFF. Written as DNA, the CDR3 is TGTGCCGGGACCCGCCCTAGGGTTTGCTACAATGAGCAGTTCTTC. The genes are TRBV12-1 and TRBJ2-1. TRBV12-1 is a pseudogene locus. The CDR3 sequence is 15 residues long.

Here the CDR3 DNA reads TGTGCCAGCTCACCTCAGGGCGGGTACGAGCAGTACTTC. This encodes CASSPQGGYEQYF. This chain uses TRBV18 with TRBJ2-7; D may match TRBD1 or TRBD2 (5 bases each). The CDR3 length is 13 residues. The germline V and J ends were trimmed by 3 bases and 4 bases, with 10 bases remaining between them. Germline V gene data show CDR1 as KGHSH and CDR2 as LQKENI.

This clone was seen a few times. The chain carries TRBV6-6 and TRBJ2-7, with 9 bases that match TRBD1. V was clipped by 6 bases and J by 4 bases; unmatched bases: 10. The CDR3 is made up of 15 amino acids. In germline, CDR1 is MNHNY, CDR2 SVGAGI (reference sequence). The CDR3 bases are TGTGCCAGCAGCCTGGGGGGGACAGGGAGGTACGAGCAGTACTTC. This sequence encodes CASSLGGTGRYEQYF.

The chain uses TRBV27 and TRBJ1-5, with a weak D call TRBD1 (6 bases). Germline CDR1 and CDR2: MNHEY and SMNVEV (reference sequence). This CDR3 has 15 amino acids. The germline V and J ends were trimmed by 0 bases and 6 bases, with 12 bases remaining between them. CDR3 DNA: TGTGCCAGCAGTTTATCAGGGGGAAAGACTCAGCCCCAGCATTTT. Translated, it gives CASSLSGGKTQPQHF.

The chain couples TRBV28 to TRBJ2-7; TRBD2 aligns across 8 bases. Trimming at V came to 9 bases and at J to 5 bases, leaving 27 bases not matched to a gene. The germline CDR1 and CDR2 sequences are MDHEN and SYDVKM. The CDR3 is made up of 19 amino acids. The CDR3 spells CARVALGAGRSGRGDEQYF. For the CDR3, the DNA is TGTGCCAGGGTGGCTCTGGGGGCAGGTCGGAGCGGGAGAGGTGACGAGCAGTACTTC.

This clone was found a few times. The chain combines TRBV5-1 with TRBJ1-4; 9 bases align to TRBD1. CDR3 length equals 16 residues. Looked up from germline, CDR1 is SGHRS and CDR2 is YFSETQ. After removal of 4 bases from V and 7 bases from J, the junction contained 11 bases not matched to a gene. CDR3 residues: CASSPLQGAGGEKLFF. CDR3 bases: TGCGCCAGCAGCCCTCTACAGGGGGCGGGTGGTGAAAAACTGTTTTTT.

The table lists this clone with a few counts. The chain carries TRBV2 and TRBJ1-5, with D possibly being TRBD1 (6 bases). The V gene lost 2 bases and the J gene lost 5 bases, with 10 bases spanning the gap. This CDR3 has 14 residues. Germline assignment: CDR1 SNHLY and CDR2 FYNNEI. CDR3 in amino acids: CASSESQGYQPQHF. CDR3 nucleotide sequence: TGTGCCAGCAGTGAATCCCAGGGGTATCAGCCCCAGCATTTT.

The genes are TRBV2 and TRBJ2-5, with 10 bases that match TRBD2. The germline gives CDR1 SNHLY, CDR2 FYNNEI. The CDR3 spans 17 residues. With V trimmed by 2 bases and J by 2 bases, 8 bases remained unmatched. The CDR3 protein is CASSEWLAGVRQETQYF. As DNA, the CDR3 is TGTGCCAGCAGTGAATGGCTAGCGGGAGTACGGCAAGAGACCCAGTACTTC.

A few counts support this clone. The CDR3 region has the DNA TGTGCCAGCAGCCAAGAGGGGGGAGTCCCAAGCTACGAGCAGTACTTC. Translated, it gives CASSQEGGVPSYEQYF. The chain combines TRBV4-2 with TRBJ2-7; weak D call: TRBD2 (6 bases). The germline V gene encodes CDR1 LGHNA and CDR2 YNFKEQ. There are 16 residues in the CDR3. Trimming pared 0 bases from V and 3 bases from J, leaving 15 bases between.

In regard to this clone: One end of the junction varies from germline; a read error may be responsible. V gene TRBV5-8 combines with J gene TRBJ2-7; TRBD1 or TRBD2 may be the D gene (6 bases each). The CDR3 is 15 residues long. Germline V gene data show CDR1 as SGHTS and CDR2 as YDEGEE. This CDR3 reads CASSPDPEGGPEQYF. The CDR3 DNA reads TGCGCCAGCAGCCCAGACCCGGAGGGGGGCCCCGAGCAGTACTTC.

This clone was seen a single time. The V and J genes are TRBV11-2 and TRBJ2-1; D unresolved. V lost 4 bases, J lost 10 bases, and 8 bases lay in between. Germline lookup yields CDR1 SGHAT and CDR2 FQNNGV. CDR3 length: 11 residues. The CDR3 spells CASSYSIEQFF. CDR3 DNA sequence: TGTGCCAGCAGCTACTCAATAGAGCAGTTCTTC. Based on the CDR3 plus reference TRBV11-2 and TRBJ2-1, the full variable domain is EAGVAQSPRYKIIEKRQSVAFWCNPISGHATLYWYQQILGQGPKLLIQFQNNGVVDDSQLPKDRFSAERLKGVDSTLKIQPAKLEDSAVYLCASSYSIEQFFGPGTRLTVL.

The chain has TRBV6-1 and TRBJ1-6; no definite D call. CDR3 length: 14 residues. Germline V lookup: CDR1 MNHNS, CDR2 SASEGT. The V and J ends lost 4 bases and 2 bases respectively, with 6 bases between them. The CDR3 spells CASSAGPYNSPLHF. The CDR3 nucleotides read TGTGCCAGCAGTGCGGGCCCCTATAATTCACCCCTCCACTTT.

The genes are TRBV5-1 and TRBJ2-5, with a weak D call TRBD1 (5 bases). The CDR3 totals 18 residues. Deletions cut 2 bases from V and 5 bases from J, with 25 bases between. Per the germline V gene, CDR1 is SGHRS and CDR2 is YFSETQ. CDR3 region: CASSLAPRTPLGVETQYF. The DNA for the CDR3 is TGCGCCAGCAGCTTAGCCCCTCGGACACCCCTTGGGGTGGAGACCCAGTACTTC.

This clone was seen more than once but under ten times. Other DNA sequences in this specimen translate into the identical CDR3. J is TRBJ2-7 and V is TRBV5-3; TRBD1 aligns across 8 bases. TRBV5-3 is an ORF, with its function uncertain. CDR3 length: 14 residues. The J segment lost 1 base and the V segment lost 8 bases, leaving 8 bases of the junction unmatched. CDR3 DNA: TGTGCCAGCAGCCCACAGGGGGTTTCCTACGAGCAGTACTTC. Translating gives CASSPQGVSYEQYF.

This sequence joins TRBV4-2 and TRBJ2-3, with TRBD2 identical over 12 bases. Per germline, CDR1 LGHNA and CDR2 YNFKEQ. V lost 1 base, J lost 5 bases, and 4 bases stayed unmatched. This CDR3 comprises 16 residues. The DNA of the CDR3 is TGTGCCAGCAGCCAAGGACTAGCGGGAGCTGAAGATACGCAGTATTTT. Protein sequence: CASSQGLAGAEDTQYF.

The chain carries TRBV2 and TRBJ2-7; 7 nucleotides match TRBD2. Looked up from germline, CDR1 is SNHLY and CDR2 is FYNNEI. The V gene end was trimmed by 6 bases and the J gene end by 3 bases; junction bases not matched to a gene: 11. The CDR3 consists of 15 residues. The CDR3 DNA follows: TGTGCCAGCAGCCAGGCCAGTCTAGCGGACTACGAGCAGTACTTC. The encoded protein is CASSQASLADYEQYF.

V is TRBV10-1 and J is TRBJ1-1; TRBD1 aligns across 8 bases. J gave up 4 bases and V 4 bases, and 5 bases lay outside the gene matches. This CDR3 is built from 14 residues. CDR1 is WNHNN and CDR2 is SYGVQD in the germline V gene (reference sequence). The CDR3 coding sequence is TGCGCCAGCAGTGCGGACAGGGCTCCCACTGAAGCTTTCTTT. Protein sequence: CASSADRAPTEAFF.

V is TRBV7-9 and J is TRBJ1-1; 8 bases fit TRBD1. J was trimmed by 3 bases and V by 6 bases; bases with no gene match: 9. Germline loops: CDR1 SEHNR, CDR2 FQNEAQ (reference sequence). There are 15 residues in the CDR3. CDR3 region: CASSHPDRGHTEAFF. The CDR3 DNA reads as TGTGCCAGCAGTCACCCAGACAGGGGACACACTGAAGCTTTCTTT.

The rearrangement uses TRBV7-9 and TRBJ1-1; possible D gene TRBD1, 5 bases. The CDR3 length is 14 residues. Germline lookup yields CDR1 SEHNR and CDR2 FQNEAQ (reference sequence). Between the trimmed V and J ends, which lost 0 bases and 0 bases, there was a span of 5 bases. In DNA, the CDR3 is TGTGCCAGCAGCTTAGCCAGGGTGAACACTGAAGCTTTCTTT. Translation: CASSLARVNTEAFF.

V and J are TRBV5-1 and TRBJ2-7, with a possible D match to TRBD2 (6 bases). Trimming shortened V by 4 bases and J by 5 bases, and 16 bases separated the two germline ends. The germline V gene encodes CDR1 SGHRS and CDR2 YFSETQ. This CDR3 contains 14 residues. The chain's CDR3 is CASSLTLEGDEQYF. The DNA of the CDR3 is TGCGCCAGCAGCCTCACCTTGGAGGGCGACGAGCAGTACTTC.

This clone is large (0.1 to 1%) by share. Other nucleotide sequences from this sample produce the same CDR3. The CDR3 is CASSLPNSPLHF. In nucleotides, the CDR3 is TGTGCCAGCAGTTTGCCTAATTCACCCCTCCACTTT. V gene TRBV27 combines with J gene TRBJ1-6; the D is unclear. The germline V and J ends were trimmed by 3 bases and 6 bases, with 3 bases remaining between them. Germline lookup yields CDR1 MNHEY and CDR2 SMNVEV (reference sequence). The CDR3 covers 12 residues.

This clone came up once. This is likely an artifact of a read error, given a far larger clone one base away. The chain couples TRBV7-4 to TRBJ2-3; D not resolved. Germline lookup yields CDR1 SGHVT and CDR2 SQSDAQ. The CDR3 loop spans 12 amino acids. V was shortened by 5 bases and J by 4 bases, with 7 bases between the two germline ends. The CDR3 loop reads CASSVGSDTQYF. The CDR3, as DNA: TGTGCCAGCAGCGTAGGTTCAGATACGCAGTATTTT. The complete variable domain, with remaining parts taken from reference TRBV7-4 and TRBJ2-3, reads GAGVSQSPRYKVAKRGRDVALRCDSISGHVTLYWYRQTLGQGSEVLTYSQSDAQRDKSGRPSGRFSAERPERSVSTLKIQRTEQGDSAVYLCASSVGSDTQYFGPGTRLTVL.

The J gene is TRBJ2-3, the V gene TRBV19, with no clear D. CDR3 size: 12 residues. CDR1 is LNHDA and CDR2 is SQIVND in the germline V gene (reference sequence). V gave up 4 bases and J gave up 2 bases, with 4 bases separating them. CDR3 loop: CASSRDTDTQYF. CDR3 sequence (DNA): TGTGCCAGTAGTAGAGACACAGATACGCAGTATTTT.

This chain connects TRBV5-1 to TRBJ1-1, with a possible D match to TRBD1 (6 bases). Germline V lookup: CDR1 SGHRS, CDR2 YFSETQ. With 3 bases removed from V and 3 bases from J, the gap between germline ends came to 12 bases. The CDR3 extends over 14 amino acids. CDR3 bases: TGCGCCAGCAGCTCGGAGGAGGGGGACACTGAAGCTTTCTTT. As protein: CASSSEEGDTEAFF.

On this clone itself: A junction end diverges from the germline sequence, so it may reflect a read error. This sequence joins TRBV10-3 and TRBJ2-3; 7 positions match TRBD2. Germline V gives CDR1 ENHRY, CDR2 SYGVKD. CDR3 size: 14 residues. This CDR3 is CALRTGGSTDTQYF. The CDR3 bases are TGTGCCCTCAGGACCGGGGGGAGCACAGATACGCAGTATTTT.

The gene calls are TRBV15 and TRBJ2-5; 8 bases match TRBD2. Germline V gene sequence: CDR1 LNHNV, CDR2 YYDKDF (reference sequence). The CDR3 is 15 amino acids. V lost 5 bases and J lost 3; bases outside the gene matches: 8. The CDR3 sequence: CATSVGGGGEETQYF. The CDR3 bases are TGTGCCACCAGCGTCGGGGGGGGAGGAGAAGAGACCCAGTACTTC.

Turning to this clone: Other DNA sequences in this specimen translate into the identical CDR3. This chain joins TRBV19 and TRBJ2-7, with D perhaps matching TRBD1 (5 bases). The CDR3 runs to 17 residues. V was clipped by 5 bases and J by 4 bases, with 24 bases between them. The germline V gene has CDR1 LNHDA and CDR2 SQIVND (reference sequence). CDR3 loop: CASSLIPLPDRRYEQYF. CDR3 DNA sequence: TGTGCCAGTAGTTTGATCCCTCTCCCCGACAGACGATACGAGCAGTACTTC. Filled out from reference TRBV19 and TRBJ2-7, the complete variable domain reads DGGITQSPKYLFRKEGQNVTLSCEQNLNHDAMYWYRQDPGQGLRLIYYSQIVNDFQKGDIAEGYSVSREKKESFPLTVTSAQKNPTAFYLCASSLIPLPDRRYEQYFGPGTRLTVT.

Details on this clone: Germline and junction disagree at one end, which may indicate a read error. The V and J genes are TRBV10-3 and TRBJ1-3; possible D gene TRBD1, 5 bases. CDR1 and CDR2 (germline): ENHRY, SYGVKD. The CDR3 is 14 amino acids. The CDR3 DNA reads as TGTGCCATCAGTGAGTCCGCAGGGAGACCTTCACCGCATTTT. Amino acids: CAISESAGRPSPHF.

The chain links TRBV27 to TRBJ1-4; no definite D call. The CDR3 runs to 12 residues. Per germline, CDR1 MNHEY and CDR2 SMNVEV (reference sequence). V lost 4 bases to trimming and J lost 5 bases, with 5 bases between them. The CDR3 sequence: CASSSPNEKLFF. DNA of the CDR3: TGTGCCAGCAGTTCCCCGAATGAAAAACTGTTTTTT.

The chain links TRBV5-6 to TRBJ1-1; the match to TRBD1 covers 11 bases. Germline trimming cut 4 bases from V and 3 bases from J; bases unmatched to any gene: 2. Germline CDR1 and CDR2: SGHDT and YYEEEE. The CDR3 sequence is 14 residues long. The CDR3 region is CASSGDRGYTEAFF. The CDR3 DNA sequence: TGTGCCAGCAGCGGGGACAGGGGGTACACTGAAGCTTTCTTT.

This clone was counted a few times. This rearrangement joins TRBV10-3 to TRBJ2-1, with D perhaps matching TRBD2 (5 bases). The germline CDR1 and CDR2 sequences are ENHRY and SYGVKD. CDR3 length: 14 residues. V was clipped by 4 bases and J by 2 bases, with 9 bases between them. For the CDR3, the DNA is TGTGCCATCAGTGTTCTGGGAGCCTACAATGAGCAGTTCTTC. It is translated as CAISVLGAYNEQFF.